The 23 T cell receptor beta chains below were found in one sample sequenced in a study of blood T cell repertoires in COVID-19. Only in-frame clones appear in the TCRdb table, and some are missing; sequencing was by immunoSEQ multiplex PCR. This table has roughly 380,000 clones, about 80% appearing once. Sequencing input: peripheral blood. Source of these receptors: a human donor with acute or convalescent COVID-19. The donor label of this sample is uncertain.

This clone was recorded a few times. V and J are TRBV19 and TRBJ1-5; D unclear. This CDR3 has 13 residues. The germline CDR1 and CDR2 sequences are LNHDA and SQIVND (reference sequence). Between the trimmed V and J ends, which lost 6 bases and 5 bases, there was a span of 11 bases. The CDR3 is CASSPSSYQPQHF. The DNA for the CDR3 is TGTGCCAGTAGCCCCTCTTCCTATCAGCCCCAGCATTTT. Full variable domain (missing parts from reference TRBV19 and TRBJ1-5): DGGITQSPKYLFRKEGQNVTLSCEQNLNHDAMYWYRQDPGQGLRLIYYSQIVNDFQKGDIAEGYSVSREKKESFPLTVTSAQKNPTAFYLCASSPSSYQPQHFGDGTRLSIL.

The V and J genes are TRBV15 and TRBJ1-1; the match to TRBD1 covers 7 bases. Germline trimming cut 1 base from V and 6 bases from J; bases unmatched to any gene: 5. Germline V gene data show CDR1 as LNHNV and CDR2 as YYDKDF (reference sequence). There are 14 residues in the CDR3. The CDR3 DNA is TGTGCCACCAGCAGAGCTGACAGGGTCGCTGAAGCTTTCTTT. It yields the protein CATSRADRVAEAFF.

In this sample, this clone turned up a few times. This chain joins TRBV6-6 and TRBJ2-7, with D unresolved. V was pared by 2 bases and J by 4 bases, with 6 bases between. The CDR3 has 12 residues. Germline V gene data show CDR1 as MNHNY and CDR2 as SVGAGI (reference sequence). CDR3 sequence (DNA): TGTGCCAGCAGTTACAGCAGGTACGAGCAGTACTTC. The encoded protein is CASSYSRYEQYF.

The V call is TRBV3-1 (or the pseudogene TRBV3-2), the J call TRBJ1-5; D might be TRBD1 (6 bases). V lost 4 bases to trimming and J lost 4 bases, with 14 bases between them. The CDR3 consists of 15 residues. Germline CDR1 LGHDT, CDR2 YNNKEL (reference sequence). For the CDR3, the DNA is TGTGCCAGCAGCCCCCTTGGGGGCGGGAATCAGCCCCAGCATTTT. Its translation is CASSPLGGGNQPQHF.

The J gene is TRBJ1-5, the V gene TRBV19, with D hard to call. The CDR3 runs to 16 residues. V shed 0 bases and J shed 6 bases, with 15 bases lying between them. CDR1 is LNHDA and CDR2 is SQIVND in the germline V gene (reference sequence). The CDR3 protein is CASSIDRRERSQPQHF. DNA for the CDR3: TGTGCCAGTAGTATAGATCGTAGGGAGAGGTCTCAGCCCCAGCATTTT.

This chain links TRBV5-8 with TRBJ1-2; possibly TRBD1 for D (6 bases). Germline values: CDR1 SGHTS, CDR2 YDEGEE. Trimming removed 0 bases at V and 0 bases at J, with 12 bases between. The CDR3 contains 16 residues. CDR3 residues: CASSLVSTGTNYGYTF. The CDR3 nucleotides are TGTGCCAGCAGCTTGGTATCTACAGGGACTAACTATGGCTACACCTTC. Using reference TRBV5-8 and TRBJ1-2 for the parts outside the CDR3, the full variable domain is EAGVTQSPTHLIKTRGQQATLRCSPISGHTSVYWYQQALGLGLQFLLWYDEGEERNRGNFPPRFSGRQFPNYSSELNVNALELEDSALYLCASSLVSTGTNYGYTFGSGTRLTVV.

The CDR3: CASSLGALRTGELFF. CDR3 nucleotides: TGCGCCAGCAGCTTGGGGGCTTTGCGAACCGGGGAGCTGTTTTTT. The chain has TRBV5-1 and TRBJ2-2; D remains ambiguous. This CDR3 comprises 15 residues. The V gene lost 0 bases and the J gene lost 5 bases, with 11 bases spanning the gap. CDR1 SGHRS and CDR2 YFSETQ come from the germline V gene.

The J gene is TRBJ1-4, the V gene TRBV15, with D hard to call. CDR1 and CDR2 from the germline V gene are LNHNV and YYDKDF (reference sequence). The CDR3 is 12 residues long. V was trimmed by 3 bases and J by 11 bases, leaving 10 bases between them. The DNA for the CDR3 is TGTGCCACCAGCAGCCCATTCGGGAAACTGTTTTTT. This sequence encodes CATSSPFGKLFF. Full variable domain (outside the CDR3, taken from reference TRBV15 and TRBJ1-4): DAMVIQNPRYQVTQFGKPVTLSCSQTLNHNVMYWYQQKSSQAPKLLFHYYDKDFNNEADTPDNFQSRRPNTSFCFLDIRSPGLGDTAMYLCATSSPFGKLFFGSGTQLSVL.

The chain carries TRBV2 and TRBJ1-3; perhaps TRBD1 as D (5 bases). In germline, CDR1 is SNHLY, CDR2 FYNNEI. The CDR3 consists of 15 residues. The ends were cut back, 0 bases at V and 4 bases at J, with 10 bases in the middle. CDR3 sequence (DNA): TGTGCCAGCAGTGAAGCGGAAGGGGTCGGAAACACCATATATTTT. This encodes CASSEAEGVGNTIYF. Based on the CDR3 plus reference TRBV2 and TRBJ1-3, the full variable domain is EPEVTQTPSHQVTQMGQEVILRCVPISNHLYFYWYRQILGQKVEFLVSFYNNEISEKSEIFDDQFSVERPDGSNFTLKIRSTKLEDSAMYFCASSEAEGVGNTIYFGEGSWLTVV.

The V call is TRBV18, the J call TRBJ1-5; D is ambiguous. The CDR3 covers 16 residues. CDR1 and CDR2 from the germline V gene are KGHSH and LQKENI. The germline V and J ends were trimmed by 1 base and 2 bases, with 12 bases remaining between them. CDR3 nucleotide sequence: TGTGCCAGCTCACCACAGCCTCCCGGGGGCAATCAGCCCCAGCATTTT. Encoded protein: CASSPQPPGGNQPQHF.

A single count supports this clone. This rearrangement joins TRBV5-1 to TRBJ2-1; the match to TRBD2 covers 13 bases. V was pared by 4 bases and J by 7 bases, with 5 bases of the junction left unmatched. CDR3 length: 15 residues. In germline, CDR1 is SGHRS, CDR2 YFSETQ. The chain's CDR3 is CASSTLAGGLNEQFF. CDR3 sequence (DNA): TGCGCCAGCAGCACACTAGCGGGGGGGTTGAATGAGCAGTTCTTC. Looking up the rest from reference TRBV5-1 and TRBJ2-1 gives the full variable domain: KAGVTQTPRYLIKTRGQQVTLSCSPISGHRSVSWYQQTPGQGLQFLFEYFSETQRNKGNFPGRFSGRQFSNSRSEMNVSTLELGDSALYLCASSTLAGGLNEQFFGPGTRLTVL.

The chain uses TRBV7-6 and TRBJ1-2; 7 positions match TRBD1. V was pared by 1 base and J by 2 bases, with 4 bases of the junction left unmatched. The CDR3 spans 15 residues. Germline V gene lookup returns CDR1 SGHVS and CDR2 FNYEAQ. CDR3 sequence: CASSLEGQTNYGYTF. The CDR3 bases are TGTGCCAGCAGCTTAGAGGGACAGACAAACTATGGCTACACCTTC.

V is TRBV25-1 and J is TRBJ1-5; 8 bases map to TRBD1. This CDR3 is 13 amino acids long. Germline values: CDR1 MGHDK, CDR2 SYGVNS. CDR3 sequence (DNA): TGTGAATGGAAAACAGGGGGGGGTCAGCCCCAGCATTTT. Protein: CEWKTGGGQPQHF.

The J gene is TRBJ1-1, the V gene TRBV7-9; D perhaps matches TRBD1 (6 bases). The germline CDR1 and CDR2 sequences are SEHNR and FQNEAQ (reference sequence). The ends were cut back, 3 bases at V and 1 base at J, with 21 bases in the middle. The CDR3 runs to 18 residues. In DNA, the CDR3 is TGTGCCAGCAGCTTCCCTCAGAATTTAGGGGGGGGGAACACTGAAGCTTTCTTT. Amino acids: CASSFPQNLGGGNTEAFF.

The chain carries TRBV27 and TRBJ2-1; 7 bases are a match to TRBD2. V was pared by 10 bases and J by 15 bases, with 18 bases of the junction left unmatched. Germline V CDR1 and CDR2: MNHEY, SMNVEV (reference sequence). This CDR3 is built from 13 residues. This chain's CDR3 is CAILPSTSRRWFF. The CDR3 DNA reads as TGTGCCATTCTTCCGTCGACTAGCCGGAGATGGTTCTTC.

V gene TRBV28 combines with J gene TRBJ1-2, with D perhaps matching TRBD1 (5 bases). From germline, CDR1 is MDHEN and CDR2 SYDVKM. The CDR3 length is 14 residues. Trimming stripped 0 bases from V and 7 bases from J, with 12 bases between. The CDR3 spells CASSLWTAPIGYTF. For the CDR3, the DNA is TGTGCCAGCAGTTTATGGACAGCCCCTATTGGCTACACCTTC.

The chain is built from TRBV11-2 and TRBJ1-1, with TRBD1 as a possible D gene (5 bases). The CDR3 is 12 amino acids. V shed 0 bases and J shed 9 bases, with 8 bases lying between them. In germline, CDR1 is SGHAT, CDR2 FQNNGV. CDR3 DNA: TGTGCCAGCAGCTTAGATCCAGGGCAAGCTTTCTTT. Translating it yields CASSLDPGQAFF.

This clone has just one count. CDR3 in amino acids: CASSFGRGTSEAFF. CDR3 bases: TGTGCCAGCAGTTTTGGGAGAGGCACTTCTGAAGCTTTCTTT. The chain carries TRBV28 and TRBJ1-1, with no clear D. Germline lookup yields CDR1 MDHEN and CDR2 SYDVKM. CDR3 length: 14 residues. V shed 3 bases and J shed 6 bases, with 14 bases lying between them.

The rearrangement links TRBV6-6 to TRBJ2-7, with TRBD2 identical over 8 bases. With V trimmed by 5 bases and J by 4 bases, 10 bases remained unmatched. The CDR3 contains 15 residues. From germline, CDR1 is MNHNY and CDR2 SVGAGI (reference sequence). CDR3 amino acids: CASSAGGAERYEQYF. In nucleotides, the CDR3 is TGTGCCAGCAGTGCCGGGGGGGCCGAGAGGTACGAGCAGTACTTC.

The CDR3 DNA sequence: TGTGCCAGCTCACCTGAGACAGGAATGAACACTGAAGCTTTCTTT. It codes for CASSPETGMNTEAFF. V is TRBV18 and J is TRBJ1-1; maybe TRBD1 (6 bases). Trimming pared 3 bases from V and 0 bases from J, leaving 11 bases between. The CDR3 consists of 15 residues. From germline, CDR1 is KGHSH and CDR2 LQKENI.

This clone was recorded once. The V call is TRBV27, the J call TRBJ2-7; 12 bases fit TRBD1. Per the germline V gene, CDR1 is MNHEY and CDR2 is SMNVEV (reference sequence). Trimming took 6 bases from V and 4 from J; bases not matched to a gene: 7. The CDR3 covers 15 residues. Here the CDR3 reads CASRDTGQGAYEQYF. The CDR3 DNA sequence: TGTGCCAGCAGAGATACGGGACAGGGGGCATACGAGCAGTACTTC.

This rearrangement joins TRBV2 to TRBJ2-5, with D unresolved. The CDR3 length is 14 residues. The V gene's germline CDR1 is SNHLY and CDR2 FYNNEI. V was clipped by 2 bases and J by 2 bases, with 9 bases between them. CDR3 nucleotide sequence: TGTGCCAGCAGTGAAAGATTACTACAAGAGACCCAGTACTTC. Its translation: CASSERLLQETQYF.

The V and J genes are TRBV7-9 and TRBJ2-1, with D possibly matching TRBD1 (6 bases). This CDR3 is 15 amino acids long. Trimming shortened V by 2 bases and J by 8 bases, and 16 bases separated the two germline ends. The germline V gene has CDR1 SEHNR and CDR2 FQNEAQ (reference sequence). CDR3 loop: CASSLSSDRSDEQFF. The CDR3 DNA sequence: TGTGCCAGCAGCTTATCTTCGGACAGATCGGATGAGCAGTTCTTC.